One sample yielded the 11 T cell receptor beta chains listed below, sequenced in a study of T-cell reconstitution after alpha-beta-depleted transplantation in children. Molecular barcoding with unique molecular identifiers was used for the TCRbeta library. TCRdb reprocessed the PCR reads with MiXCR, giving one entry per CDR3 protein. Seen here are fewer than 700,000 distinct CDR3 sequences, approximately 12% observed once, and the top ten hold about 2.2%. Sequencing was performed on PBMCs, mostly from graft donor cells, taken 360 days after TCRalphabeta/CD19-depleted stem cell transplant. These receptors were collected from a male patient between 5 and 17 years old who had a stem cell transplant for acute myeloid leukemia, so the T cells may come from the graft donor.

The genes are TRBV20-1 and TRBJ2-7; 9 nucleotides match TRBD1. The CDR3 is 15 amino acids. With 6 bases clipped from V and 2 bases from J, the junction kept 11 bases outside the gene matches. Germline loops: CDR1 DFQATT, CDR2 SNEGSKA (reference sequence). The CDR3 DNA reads TGCAGTGCCTTCCTCCGGGACAGGGAACCCTACGAGCAGTACTTC. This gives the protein CSAFLRDREPYEQYF.

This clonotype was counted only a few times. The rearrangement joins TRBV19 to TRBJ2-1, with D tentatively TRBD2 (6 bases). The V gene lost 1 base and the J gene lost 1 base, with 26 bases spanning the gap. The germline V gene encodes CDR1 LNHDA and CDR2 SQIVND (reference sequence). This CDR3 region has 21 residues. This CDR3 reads CASSIGGRGGGRGRSYNEQFF. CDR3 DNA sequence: TGTGCCAGTAGTATAGGAGGAAGGGGAGGTGGGCGGGGACGTTCCTACAATGAGCAGTTCTTC.

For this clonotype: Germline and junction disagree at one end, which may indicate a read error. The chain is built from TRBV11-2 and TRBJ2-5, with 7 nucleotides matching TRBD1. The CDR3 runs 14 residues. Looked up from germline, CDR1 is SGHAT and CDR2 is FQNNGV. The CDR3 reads CASRGWDRSSGGRF. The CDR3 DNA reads TGTGCCAGCAGGGGTTGGGACCGATCCTCAGGGGGACGGTTC.

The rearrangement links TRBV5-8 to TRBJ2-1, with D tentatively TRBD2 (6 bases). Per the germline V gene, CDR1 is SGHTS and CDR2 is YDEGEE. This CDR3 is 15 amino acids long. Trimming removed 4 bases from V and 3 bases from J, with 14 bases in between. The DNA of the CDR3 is TGTGCCAGCAGCCGCGGGACGGAACTCTACAATGAGCAGTTCTTC. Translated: CASSRGTELYNEQFF.

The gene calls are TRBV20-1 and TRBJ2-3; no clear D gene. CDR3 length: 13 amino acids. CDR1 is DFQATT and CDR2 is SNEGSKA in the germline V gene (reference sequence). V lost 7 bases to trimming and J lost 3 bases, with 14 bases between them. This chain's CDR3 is CSVVREGTDTQYF. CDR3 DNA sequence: TGCAGTGTAGTTAGGGAAGGGACAGATACGCAGTATTTT.

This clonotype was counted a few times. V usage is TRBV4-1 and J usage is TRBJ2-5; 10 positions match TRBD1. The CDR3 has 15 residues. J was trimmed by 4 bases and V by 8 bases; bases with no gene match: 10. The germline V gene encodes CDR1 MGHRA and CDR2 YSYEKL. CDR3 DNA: TGCGCCAGCCGGCCCTTGGGGACAGGGGTAGAGACCCAGTACTTC. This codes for CASRPLGTGVETQYF.

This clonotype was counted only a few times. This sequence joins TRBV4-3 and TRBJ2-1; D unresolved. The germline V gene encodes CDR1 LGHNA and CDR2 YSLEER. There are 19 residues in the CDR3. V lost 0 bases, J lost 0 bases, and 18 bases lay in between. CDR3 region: CASSQDLRDTSPSYNEQFF. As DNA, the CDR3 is TGCGCCAGCAGCCAAGATCTTAGGGATACGAGCCCCTCCTACAATGAGCAGTTCTTC.

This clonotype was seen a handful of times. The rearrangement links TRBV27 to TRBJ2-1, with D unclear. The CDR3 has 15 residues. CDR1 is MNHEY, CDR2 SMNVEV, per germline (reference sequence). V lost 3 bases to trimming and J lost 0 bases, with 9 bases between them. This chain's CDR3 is CASSFGFSSYNEQFF. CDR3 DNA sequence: TGTGCCAGCAGTTTCGGGTTCAGCTCCTACAATGAGCAGTTCTTC.

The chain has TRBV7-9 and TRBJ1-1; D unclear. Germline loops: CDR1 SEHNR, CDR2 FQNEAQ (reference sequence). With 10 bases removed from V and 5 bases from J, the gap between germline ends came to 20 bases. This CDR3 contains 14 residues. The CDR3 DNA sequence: TGTGCCACAGATCCCCATGATCGAGGGACTGAAGCTTTCTTT. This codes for CATDPHDRGTEAFF.

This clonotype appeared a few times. CDR3 in DNA: TGCAGTGCTCGTTGGACAGGGCTTTCTGGAAACACCATATATTTT. This gives the protein CSARWTGLSGNTIYF. The rearrangement uses TRBV20-1 and TRBJ1-3; TRBD1 matches at 8 bases. Germline V lookup: CDR1 DFQATT, CDR2 SNEGSKA (reference sequence). This CDR3 is 15 amino acids long. With 5 bases clipped from V and 1 base from J, the junction kept 7 bases outside the gene matches.

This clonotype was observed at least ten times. The CDR3, as DNA: TGCGCCAGCAGCTTGGGACTAGCGGGAGCCAATGAGCAGTTCTTC. Encoded protein: CASSLGLAGANEQFF. V is TRBV5-1 and J is TRBJ2-1; 12 positions match TRBD2. Germline CDR1 SGHRS, CDR2 YFSETQ. The CDR3 runs to 15 residues. V shed 0 bases and J 6 bases; nucleotides not matched to a gene: 1. Variable domain in full (rest from reference TRBV5-1 and TRBJ2-1): KAGVTQTPRYLIKTRGQQVTLSCSPISGHRSVSWYQQTPGQGLQFLFEYFSETQRNKGNFPGRFSGRQFSNSRSEMNVSTLELGDSALYLCASSLGLAGANEQFFGPGTRLTVL.